Presented here are 5 T cell receptor delta chains from one specimen sequenced in a study of gamma-delta chains in newborns, infants, children. TCRdb used CATT to re-call clones from the reads. The data contain thousands of delta-chain clones, 14% to 15% of them singletons. Sequenced here: blood, sampled at baseline. The receptors originated from a child who was a newborn, infant or young child, either healthy, febrile or measles-vaccinated (not recorded which).

Concerning this clone: A clone one base away is much larger, so this may be a read error. Different DNA sequences within this sample yield the same CDR3. The chain carries TRDV1 and TRDJ1, with 8 bases matching TRDD3. J was trimmed by 0 bases and V by 3 bases; bases with no gene match: 42. The CDR3 loop spans 28 amino acids. Germline V gene sequence: CDR1 TSWWSYY, CDR2 QGS. In DNA form, the CDR3 reads TGTGCTCTTGGGGAGCTGGTTCCCCTCTTCCCCATTGGATTGTACTGGGGGTTCCCTTTAACTTACACCGATAAACTCATCTTT. Translation: CALGELVPLFPIGLYWGFPLTYTDKLIF.

This clone counts as medium-sized. The rearrangement uses TRDV2 and TRDJ1; 8 bases align to TRDD3. Germline V gene sequence: CDR1 GEAIGNYY, CDR2 EKD. The CDR3 totals 19 residues. V gave up 0 bases and J gave up 0 bases; unmatched junction bases: 14. As DNA, the CDR3 is TGTGCCTGTGACACCCTTCTGGGGGAAAGGAAACAGTACACCGATAAACTCATCTTT. The encoded protein is CACDTLLGERKQYTDKLIF.

By its share, this clone is medium-sized. The same CDR3 also results from other DNA sequences found in this sample. This rearrangement joins TRDV3 to TRDJ1; D uncertain. CDR3 length equals 13 residues. CDR1 and CDR2 from the germline V gene are TVYSNPD and GDNSRS (reference sequence). V dropped 0 bases and J dropped 5 bases, with 13 bases sitting between them. The CDR3 loop reads CAFSGSASDKLIF. CDR3 sequence (DNA): TGTGCCTTTAGCGGCTCGGCTTCTGATAAACTCATCTTT.

Turning to this clone: A single base separates this from a much larger clone, so it may be a read error. The identical CDR3 is also encoded by other nucleotide sequences in the sample. This chain uses TRDV2 with TRDJ1, with D uncertain. The CDR3 loop spans 13 amino acids. In germline, CDR1 is GEAIGNYY, CDR2 EKD. The CDR3 loop is CACDGLGTDKLIF. The CDR3 DNA is TGTGCCTGTGACGGACTTGGGACCGACAAACTCATCTTT.

By share of the sample, this clone is medium-sized (0.01 to 0.1%). The J gene is TRDJ1, the V gene TRDV3; 12 nucleotides agree with TRDD3. Germline assignment: CDR1 TVYSNPD and CDR2 GDNSRS (reference sequence). The CDR3 totals 18 residues. V shed 3 bases and J 10 bases; nucleotides not matched to a gene: 24. The CDR3 region is CAFMRPSVTGGYTARLIF. The CDR3 DNA reads TGTGCCTTCATGAGGCCTTCCGTAACTGGGGGATACACTGCAAGACTCATCTTT.